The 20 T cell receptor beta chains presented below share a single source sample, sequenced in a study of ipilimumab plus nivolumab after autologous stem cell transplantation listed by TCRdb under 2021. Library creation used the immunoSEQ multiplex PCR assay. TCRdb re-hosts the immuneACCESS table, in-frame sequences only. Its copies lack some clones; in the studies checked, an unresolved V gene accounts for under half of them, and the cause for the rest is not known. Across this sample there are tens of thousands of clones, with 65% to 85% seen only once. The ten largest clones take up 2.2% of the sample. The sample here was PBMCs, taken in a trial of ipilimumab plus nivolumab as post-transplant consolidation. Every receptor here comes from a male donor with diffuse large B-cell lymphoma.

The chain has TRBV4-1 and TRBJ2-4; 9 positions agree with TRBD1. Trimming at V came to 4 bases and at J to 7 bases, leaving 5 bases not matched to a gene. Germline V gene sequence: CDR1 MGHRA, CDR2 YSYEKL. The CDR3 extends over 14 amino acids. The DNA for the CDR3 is TGCGCCAGCAGCCTACAGGGGGCGGGGAACATTCAGTACTTC. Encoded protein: CASSLQGAGNIQYF.

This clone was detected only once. The CDR3 here is CASSEQGVGETQYF. The CDR3 bases are TGTGCCAGCAGTGAACAGGGGGTCGGGGAGACCCAGTACTTC. This chain joins TRBV2 and TRBJ2-5; 7 nucleotides agree with TRBD1. CDR1 SNHLY and CDR2 FYNNEI come from the germline V gene. This CDR3 region has 14 residues. With 2 bases clipped from V and 5 bases from J, the junction kept 5 bases outside the gene matches.

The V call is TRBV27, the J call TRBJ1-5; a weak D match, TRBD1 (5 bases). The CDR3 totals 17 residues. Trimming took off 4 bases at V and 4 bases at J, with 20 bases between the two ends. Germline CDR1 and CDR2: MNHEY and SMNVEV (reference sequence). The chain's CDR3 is CASSSSPGTVGNQPQHF. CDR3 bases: TGTGCCAGCAGTTCTTCCCCCGGGACGGTGGGAAATCAGCCCCAGCATTTT.

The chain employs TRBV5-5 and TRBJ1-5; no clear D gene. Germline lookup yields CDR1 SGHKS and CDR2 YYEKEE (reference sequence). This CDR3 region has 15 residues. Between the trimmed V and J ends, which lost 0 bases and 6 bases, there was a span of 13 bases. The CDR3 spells CASSLGNYAGQPQHF. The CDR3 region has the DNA TGTGCCAGCAGCTTGGGTAATTATGCGGGTCAGCCCCAGCATTTT.

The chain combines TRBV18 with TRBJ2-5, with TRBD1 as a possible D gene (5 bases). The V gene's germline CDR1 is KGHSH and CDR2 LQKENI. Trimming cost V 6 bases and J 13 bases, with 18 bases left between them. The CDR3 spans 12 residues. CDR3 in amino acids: CASSRVQDLPYF. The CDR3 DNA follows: TGTGCCAGCTCTCGCGTACAGGACCTCCCGTACTTC.

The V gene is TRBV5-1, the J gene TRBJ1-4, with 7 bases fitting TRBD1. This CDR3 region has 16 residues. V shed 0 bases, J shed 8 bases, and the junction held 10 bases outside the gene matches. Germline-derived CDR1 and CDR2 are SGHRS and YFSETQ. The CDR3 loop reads CASSLDPQGRGEKLFF. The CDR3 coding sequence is TGCGCCAGCAGCTTGGACCCACAGGGGAGAGGGGAAAAACTGTTTTTT.

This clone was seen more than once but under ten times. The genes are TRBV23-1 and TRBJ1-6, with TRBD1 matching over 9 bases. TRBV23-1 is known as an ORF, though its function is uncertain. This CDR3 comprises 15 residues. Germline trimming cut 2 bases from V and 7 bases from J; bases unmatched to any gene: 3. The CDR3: CASSQRGQGNSPLHF. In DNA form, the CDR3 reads TGCGCCAGCAGTCAAAGGGGACAGGGAAATTCACCCCTCCACTTT.

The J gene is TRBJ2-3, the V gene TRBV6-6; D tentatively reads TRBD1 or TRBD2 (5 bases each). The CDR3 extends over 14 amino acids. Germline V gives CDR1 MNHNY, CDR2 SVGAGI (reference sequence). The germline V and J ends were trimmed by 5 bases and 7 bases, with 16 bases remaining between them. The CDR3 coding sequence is TGTGCCAGCAGTACAGCCGGGGCCGCCAATACGCAGTATTTT. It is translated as CASSTAGAANTQYF.

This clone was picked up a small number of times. CDR3 nucleotides: TGTGCCAGCAGCCCTGGACAGGAGACCTACAATGAGCAGTTCTTC. Its protein product is CASSPGQETYNEQFF. The rearrangement links TRBV7-2 to TRBJ2-1; TRBD1 matches 7 bases. The germline V gene encodes CDR1 SGHTA and CDR2 FQGNSA. J lost 2 bases, V lost 5 bases, and 6 bases had no gene match. The CDR3 has 15 amino acids.

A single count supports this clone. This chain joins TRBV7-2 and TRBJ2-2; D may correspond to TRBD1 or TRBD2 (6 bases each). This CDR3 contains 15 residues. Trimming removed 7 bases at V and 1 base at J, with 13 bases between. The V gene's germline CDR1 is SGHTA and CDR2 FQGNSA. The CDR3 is CASNTGGLNTGELFF. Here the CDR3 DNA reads TGTGCCAGCAACACCGGGGGCTTGAACACCGGGGAGCTGTTTTTT.

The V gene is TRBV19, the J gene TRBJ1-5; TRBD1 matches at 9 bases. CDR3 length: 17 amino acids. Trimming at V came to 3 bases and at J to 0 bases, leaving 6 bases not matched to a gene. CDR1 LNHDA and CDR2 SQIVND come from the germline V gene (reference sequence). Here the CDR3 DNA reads TGTGCCAGTAGTATCACCGCGGGACAGGGTAGCAATCAGCCCCAGCATTTT. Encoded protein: CASSITAGQGSNQPQHF.

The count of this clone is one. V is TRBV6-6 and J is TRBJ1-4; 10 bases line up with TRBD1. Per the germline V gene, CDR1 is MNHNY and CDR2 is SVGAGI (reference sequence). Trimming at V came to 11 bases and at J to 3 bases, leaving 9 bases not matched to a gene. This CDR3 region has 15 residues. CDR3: CASARDRGANEKLFF. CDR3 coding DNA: TGTGCCTCAGCGAGGGACAGGGGAGCTAATGAAAAACTGTTTTTT.

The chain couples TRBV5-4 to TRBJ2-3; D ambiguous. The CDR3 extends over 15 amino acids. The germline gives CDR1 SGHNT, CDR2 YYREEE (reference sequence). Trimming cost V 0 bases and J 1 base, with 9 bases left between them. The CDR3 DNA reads TGTGCCAGCAGCTTGGGAGGTCTAGGCACAGATACGCAGTATTTT. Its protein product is CASSLGGLGTDTQYF.

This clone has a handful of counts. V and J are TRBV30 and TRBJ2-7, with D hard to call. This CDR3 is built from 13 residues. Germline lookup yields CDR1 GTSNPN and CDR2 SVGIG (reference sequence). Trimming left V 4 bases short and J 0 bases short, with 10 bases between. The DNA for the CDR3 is TGTGCCTGGACCCGACACAGCTCCTACGAGCAGTACTTC. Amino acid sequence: CAWTRHSSYEQYF.

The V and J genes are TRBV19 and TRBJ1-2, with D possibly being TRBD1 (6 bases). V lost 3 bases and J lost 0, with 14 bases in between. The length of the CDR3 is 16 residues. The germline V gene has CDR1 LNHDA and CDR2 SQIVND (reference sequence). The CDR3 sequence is CASSIRTGKANYGYTF. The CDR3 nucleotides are TGTGCCAGTAGTATTAGAACAGGGAAAGCTAACTATGGCTACACCTTC.

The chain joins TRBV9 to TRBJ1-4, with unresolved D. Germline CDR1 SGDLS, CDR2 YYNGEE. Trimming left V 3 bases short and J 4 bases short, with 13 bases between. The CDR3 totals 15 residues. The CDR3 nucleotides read TGTGCCAGCAGCGGGGGTGGCGCCTTTAATGAAAAACTGTTTTTT. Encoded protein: CASSGGGAFNEKLFF.

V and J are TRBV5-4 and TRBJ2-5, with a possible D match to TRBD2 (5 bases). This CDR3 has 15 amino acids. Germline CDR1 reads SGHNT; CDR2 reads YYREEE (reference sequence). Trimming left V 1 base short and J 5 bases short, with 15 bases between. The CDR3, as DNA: TGTGCCAGCAGCTTGACGGGATCCGCCGGGGAGACCCAGTACTTC. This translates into CASSLTGSAGETQYF.

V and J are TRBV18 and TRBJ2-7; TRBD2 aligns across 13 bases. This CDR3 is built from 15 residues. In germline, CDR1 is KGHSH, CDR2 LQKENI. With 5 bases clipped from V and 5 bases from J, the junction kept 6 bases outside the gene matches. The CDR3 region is CASSTTSGGDHEQYF. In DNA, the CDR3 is TGTGCCAGCTCAACTACTAGCGGGGGGGATCACGAGCAGTACTTC.

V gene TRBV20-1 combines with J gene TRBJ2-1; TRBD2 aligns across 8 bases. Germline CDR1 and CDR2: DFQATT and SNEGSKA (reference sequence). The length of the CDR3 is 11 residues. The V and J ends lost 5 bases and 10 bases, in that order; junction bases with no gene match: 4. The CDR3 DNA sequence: TGCAGTGCTTCCCCGGGGGGGGAGCAGTTCTTC. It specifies CSASPGGEQFF.

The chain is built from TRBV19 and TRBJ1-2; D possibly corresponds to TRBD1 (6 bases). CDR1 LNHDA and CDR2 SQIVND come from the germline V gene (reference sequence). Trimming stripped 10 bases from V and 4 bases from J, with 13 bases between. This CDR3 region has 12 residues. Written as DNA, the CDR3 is TGTGCCACCCGGGACACCGTCTATGGCTACACCTTC. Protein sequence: CATRDTVYGYTF.